Below are 15 T cell receptor beta chains sequenced from a single sample in a study of T cells after yellow fever vaccination. One entry per CDR3 protein results from TCRdb running MiXCR on the 5' RACE reads. The top ten clones hold approximately 3.3% of a sample with some 340,000 distinct CDR3 sequences, about 10% of them seen once. Source: CD4+ T cells sorted from PBMCs, taken 45 days after the yellow fever booster vaccination. The receptors derive from a man in his late teens or twenties who received the YFV17D yellow fever vaccine.

This clonotype was seen only a few times. The chain has TRBV10-3 and TRBJ1-4; TRBD1 matches at 7 bases. The germline CDR1 and CDR2 sequences are ENHRY and SYGVKD. The CDR3 runs to 14 residues. V was pared by 6 bases and J by 2 bases, with 3 bases of the junction left unmatched. CDR3 region: CAIRSGQTNEKLFF. Here the CDR3 DNA reads TGTGCCATCAGGTCGGGACAGACTAATGAAAAACTGTTTTTT.

This clonotype occurred a few times. The chain uses TRBV6-2 or TRBV6-3 and TRBJ1-6; the D gene is possibly TRBD1 (5 bases). Germline V gene data show CDR1 as MNHEY and CDR2 as SVGEGT. The CDR3 loop spans 18 amino acids. Trimming left V 2 bases short and J 2 bases short, with 16 bases between. The CDR3 spells CASSYGSGGRTYNSPLHF. CDR3 coding DNA: TGTGCCAGCAGTTACGGTAGCGGGGGACGTACCTATAATTCACCCCTCCACTTT.

Ten or more counts support this clonotype. The V and J genes are TRBV4-2 and TRBJ2-1; the D call may be TRBD1 or TRBD2 (6 bases each). Deletions cut 1 base from V and 9 bases from J, with 28 bases between. The length of the CDR3 is 19 residues. Germline CDR1 LGHNA, CDR2 YNFKEQ. The CDR3 nucleotides are TGTGCCAGCAGCCAAGTGCGCGGGGTAGGGGGTCTCTCCGTCGGTGAGCAGTTCTTC. It codes for CASSQVRGVGGLSVGEQFF.

This clonotype has just a few counts. The rearrangement joins TRBV11-3 to TRBJ2-5, with D possibly called TRBD1 or TRBD2 (6 bases each). Germline lookup yields CDR1 SGHNT and CDR2 YENEEA. This CDR3 region has 15 residues. The germline V and J ends were trimmed by 2 bases and 5 bases, with 15 bases remaining between them. CDR3 sequence: CASSLSVGGYETQYF. The CDR3 nucleotides are TGTGCCAGCAGCTTATCCGTGGGGGGCTACGAGACCCAGTACTTC.

This clonotype was seen repeatedly, ten times or more. The V and J genes are TRBV24-1 and TRBJ2-1; TRBD1 aligns across 9 bases. This CDR3 has 16 residues. From germline, CDR1 is KGHDR and CDR2 SFDVKD. V was clipped by 2 bases and J by 5 bases; unmatched bases: 6. The chain's CDR3 is CATSDSGTGTHNEQFF. The CDR3 DNA reads as TGTGCCACCAGTGATTCCGGGACAGGGACGCACAATGAGCAGTTCTTC.

The chain couples TRBV20-1 to TRBJ1-1; D unclear. Trimming took off 3 bases at V and 7 bases at J, with 18 bases between the two ends. The CDR3 sequence is 14 residues long. Germline V gene lookup returns CDR1 DFQATT and CDR2 SNEGSKA (reference sequence). The CDR3 sequence: CSASHREKGFEAFF. CDR3 nucleotides: TGCAGTGCTAGCCATAGGGAAAAGGGATTTGAAGCTTTCTTT.

The chain employs TRBV7-2 and TRBJ1-2; 11 bases match TRBD1. The CDR3 has 15 amino acids. Germline V CDR1 and CDR2: SGHTA, FQGNSA. V trimming: 5 bases; J trimming: 3 bases; junction bases outside the gene matches: 5. The chain's CDR3 is CASSVGQGAYYGYTF. CDR3 nucleotide sequence: TGTGCCAGCAGCGTCGGACAGGGGGCATACTATGGCTACACCTTC.

The gene calls are TRBV2 and TRBJ2-5; 7 nucleotides match TRBD2. Trimming cost V 5 bases and J 4 bases; bases outside gene matches: 1. The CDR3 has 12 amino acids. The germline V gene has CDR1 SNHLY and CDR2 FYNNEI. The CDR3 sequence: CASSSGVETQYF. CDR3 bases: TGTGCCAGCAGTAGCGGGGTAGAGACCCAGTACTTC.

This clonotype has only a few counts. The rearrangement joins TRBV5-4 to TRBJ1-1, with D possibly being TRBD1 (6 bases). V lost 4 bases, J lost 3 bases, and 13 bases lay in between. Germline V gives CDR1 SGHNT, CDR2 YYREEE (reference sequence). The length of the CDR3 is 14 residues. CDR3 coding DNA: TGTGCCAGCAGCCTCCGACAGGCGGACACTGAAGCTTTCTTT. Protein: CASSLRQADTEAFF.

The rearrangement uses TRBV20-1 and TRBJ2-5; 8 nucleotides line up with TRBD2. The V and J ends lost 3 bases and 2 bases, in that order; junction bases with no gene match: 8. The CDR3 spans 15 residues. Per the germline V gene, CDR1 is DFQATT and CDR2 is SNEGSKA (reference sequence). In DNA form, the CDR3 reads TGCAGTGCTAGGAGAGGAGGGACTAGTCAAGAGACCCAGTACTTC. Amino acids: CSARRGGTSQETQYF.

This clonotype appeared a few times. The genes are TRBV11-1 and TRBJ2-3; a weak D match, TRBD2 (6 bases). The CDR3 consists of 13 residues. Germline loops: CDR1 SGHAT, CDR2 FQDESV (reference sequence). V was cut by 5 bases and J by 7 bases, with 13 bases left in between. CDR3 loop: CASSPTGVYTQYF. The DNA of the CDR3 is TGTGCCAGCAGCCCCACGGGGGTGTATACGCAGTATTTT.

This clonotype was seen only a few times. The chain couples TRBV5-1 to TRBJ1-1; D is perhaps TRBD1 (5 bases). CDR1 is SGHRS and CDR2 is YFSETQ in the germline V gene. The CDR3 totals 16 residues. V was trimmed by 0 bases and J by 7 bases, leaving 19 bases between them. The CDR3 is CASSLDGYSGTDEAFF. In DNA form, the CDR3 reads TGCGCCAGCAGCTTGGACGGTTACTCGGGGACTGATGAAGCTTTCTTT. The whole variable domain, filled in from reference TRBV5-1 and TRBJ1-1, reads KAGVTQTPRYLIKTRGQQVTLSCSPISGHRSVSWYQQTPGQGLQFLFEYFSETQRNKGNFPGRFSGRQFSNSRSEMNVSTLELGDSALYLCASSLDGYSGTDEAFFGQGTRLTVV.

The V gene is TRBV12-3 or TRBV12-4, the J gene TRBJ1-3; maybe TRBD1 (6 bases). Trimming pared 6 bases from V and 0 bases from J, leaving 9 bases between. This CDR3 spans 14 amino acids. CDR3 region: CASRRTVSGNTIYF. The CDR3, as DNA: TGTGCCAGCAGAAGGACAGTCTCTGGAAACACCATATATTTT.

Only a few counts were recorded for this clonotype. V gene TRBV12-5 combines with J gene TRBJ1-2; D is unclear. The CDR3 is 12 amino acids. The V gene lost 6 bases and the J gene lost 4 bases, with 9 bases spanning the gap. Per germline, CDR1 LGHNT and CDR2 FRNRAP. The CDR3 bases are TGTGCTAGTGGCCCCATGGGCTATGGCTACACCTTC. Protein product: CASGPMGYGYTF.

This clonotype was picked up a small number of times. The chain recombines TRBV7-2 with TRBJ2-7; TRBD1 or TRBD2 may be the D gene (5 bases each). The V gene lost 4 bases and the J gene lost 2 bases, with 9 bases spanning the gap. The germline CDR1 and CDR2 sequences are SGHTA and FQGNSA. This CDR3 spans 13 amino acids. The CDR3 is CASSSRETYEQYV. CDR3 bases: TGTGCCAGCAGCTCCAGGGAGACCTACGAGCAGTACGTC.